This is a list of T cell receptor beta chains from one sample in a study of OX40 agonist ivuxolimab in advanced cancers. Sequencing was performed with immunoSEQ multiplex PCR; in TCRdb, only in-frame clones are kept and a portion is missing. Seen here are around 92,000 clones, approximately 84% observed once, and the top ten hold around 2.7%. The source was CD4+ or CD8+ T cells sorted from blood, collected in a trial of the OX40 agonist ivuxolimab. These receptors all stem from an adult with an advanced solid tumor such as melanoma, head and neck, liver or kidney cancer. CDR3s include the opening cysteine and the closing phenylalanine or tryptophan. D genes are given only for firm matches. The size of a clone is reported for some rows only, either as once, few or many, or as a class for expanded clones.

D	size	V	J	CDR3	DNA
.	.	TRBV4-1	TRBJ1-1	CASSSSGALGTEAFF	TGCGCCAGCAGCTCTTCTGGGGCTCTAGGAACTGAAGCTTTCTTT
.	.	TRBV4-1	TRBJ1-6	CASSQDGGIGNSPLHF	TGCGCCAGCAGCCAAGATGGGGGGATTGGTAATTCACCCCTCCACTTT
.	.	TRBV7-2	TRBJ1-1	CASSFRADLAEAFF	TGTGCCAGCAGCTTCCGGGCGGATTTGGCTGAAGCTTTCTTT
.	.	TRBV7-9	TRBJ1-1	CASSQAASRNTEAFF	TGCGCCAGCAGCCAAGCAGCGAGTCGAAACACTGAAGCTTTCTTT
TRBD1	.	TRBV7-3	TRBJ1-2	CASSVGTGGPDGYTF	TGTGCCAGCAGTGTGGGGACAGGGGGCCCAGATGGCTACACCTTC
TRBD1	.	TRBV5-1	TRBJ1-6	CASSLGGQTNSPLHF	TGCGCCAGCAGCTTGGGGGGACAGACAAATTCACCCCTCCACTTT
.	.	TRBV29-1	TRBJ1-5	CSARTADQPQHF	TGCAGCGCTAGGACAGCCGATCAGCCCCAGCATTTT
.	.	TRBV12-5	TRBJ2-1	CASGLGQPPSYNEQFF	TGTGCTAGTGGTTTAGGACAGCCCCCATCCTACAATGAGCAGTTCTTC
.	.	TRBV11-1	TRBJ1-2	CASSLGLAGYTF	TGTGCCAGCAGCTTAGGACTGGCGGGCTACACCTTC
TRBD2	.	TRBV5-1	TRBJ2-1	CASSLNSGAPYNEQFF	TGCGCCAGCAGCTTGAATAGCGGGGCCCCTTACAATGAGCAGTTCTTC
TRBD2	.	TRBV27	TRBJ2-3	CASSFGGTQYF	TGTGCCAGCAGTTTCGGGGGGACGCAGTATTTT
TRBD1	few	TRBV9	TRBJ1-1	CASSGTGADTEAFF	TGTGCCAGCAGCGGGACAGGGGCGGACACTGAAGCTTTCTTT